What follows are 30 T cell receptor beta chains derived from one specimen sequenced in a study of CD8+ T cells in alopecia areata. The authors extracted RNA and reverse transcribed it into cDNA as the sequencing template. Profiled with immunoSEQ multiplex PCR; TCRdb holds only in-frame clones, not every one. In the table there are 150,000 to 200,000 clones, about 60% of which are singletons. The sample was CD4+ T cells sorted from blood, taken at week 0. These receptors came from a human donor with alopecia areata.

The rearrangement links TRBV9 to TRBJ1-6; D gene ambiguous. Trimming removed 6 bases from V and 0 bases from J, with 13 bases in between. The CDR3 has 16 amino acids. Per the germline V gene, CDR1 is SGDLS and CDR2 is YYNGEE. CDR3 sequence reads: CASTAGVGSYNSPLHF. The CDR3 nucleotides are TGTGCCAGCACCGCCGGGGTTGGCTCCTATAATTCACCCCTCCACTTT.

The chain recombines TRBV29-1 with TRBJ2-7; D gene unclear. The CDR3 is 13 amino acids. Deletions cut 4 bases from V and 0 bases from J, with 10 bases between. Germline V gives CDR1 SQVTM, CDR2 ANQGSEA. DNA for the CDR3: TGCAGCGTTGTAGGACGGTTCTCCTACGAGCAGTACTTC. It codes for CSVVGRFSYEQYF.

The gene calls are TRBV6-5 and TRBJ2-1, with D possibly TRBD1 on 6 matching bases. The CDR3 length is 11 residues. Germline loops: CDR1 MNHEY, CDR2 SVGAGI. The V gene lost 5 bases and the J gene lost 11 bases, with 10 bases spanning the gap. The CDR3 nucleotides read TGTGCCAGCAGTCCCCAGGGGAAGCAGTTCTTC. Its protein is CASSPQGKQFF.

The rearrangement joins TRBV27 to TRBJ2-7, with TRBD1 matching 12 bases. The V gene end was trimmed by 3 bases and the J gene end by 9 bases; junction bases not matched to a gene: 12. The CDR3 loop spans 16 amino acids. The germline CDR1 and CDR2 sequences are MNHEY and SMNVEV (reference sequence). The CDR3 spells CASSLRSGTGGVGQYF. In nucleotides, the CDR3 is TGTGCCAGCAGTTTGCGCTCCGGGACAGGGGGCGTCGGGCAGTACTTC.

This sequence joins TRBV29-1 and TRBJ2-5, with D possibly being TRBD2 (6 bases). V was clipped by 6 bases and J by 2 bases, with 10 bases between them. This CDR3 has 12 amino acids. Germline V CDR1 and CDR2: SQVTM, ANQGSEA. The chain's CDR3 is CSVTGGQETQYF. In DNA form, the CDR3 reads TGCAGCGTCACCGGGGGACAAGAGACCCAGTACTTC.

The CDR3 DNA reads TGTGCCAGCAGCCTTAGCGATTCACCCCTCCACTTT. Translated, it gives CASSLSDSPLHF. The gene calls are TRBV7-9 and TRBJ1-6, with no clear D. The CDR3 is 12 amino acids. The V and J ends lost 5 bases and 8 bases respectively, with 7 bases between them. Germline loops: CDR1 SEHNR, CDR2 FQNEAQ (reference sequence).

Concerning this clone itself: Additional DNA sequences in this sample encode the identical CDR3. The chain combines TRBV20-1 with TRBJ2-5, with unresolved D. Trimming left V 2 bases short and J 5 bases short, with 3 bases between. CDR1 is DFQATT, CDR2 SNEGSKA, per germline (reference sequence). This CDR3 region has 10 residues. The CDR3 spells CSARRETQYF. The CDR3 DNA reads TGCAGTGCTAGACGGGAGACCCAGTACTTC.

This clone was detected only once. The CDR3 DNA follows: TGTGCCAGCAGGGTAGGGTGGATCACACCCCTCCACTTT. Residues: CASRVGWITPLHF. The genes are TRBV2 and TRBJ1-6; D ambiguous. The CDR3 spans 13 residues. CDR1 and CDR2 from the germline V gene are SNHLY and FYNNEI. Trimming removed 6 bases at V and 11 bases at J, with 14 bases between.

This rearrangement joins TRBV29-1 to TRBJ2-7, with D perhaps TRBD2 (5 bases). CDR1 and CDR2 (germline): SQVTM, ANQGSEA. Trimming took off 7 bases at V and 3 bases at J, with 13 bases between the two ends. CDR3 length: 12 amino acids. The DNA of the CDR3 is TGCAGCGAATTGCACCGGGGCTACGAGCAGTACTTC. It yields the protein CSELHRGYEQYF.

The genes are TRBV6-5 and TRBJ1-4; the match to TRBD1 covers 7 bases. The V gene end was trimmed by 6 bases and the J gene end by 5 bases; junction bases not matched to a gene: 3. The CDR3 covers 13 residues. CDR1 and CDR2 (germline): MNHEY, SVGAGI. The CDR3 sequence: CASRATGNEKLFF. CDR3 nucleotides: TGTGCCAGCAGGGCGACAGGGAATGAAAAACTGTTTTTT.

DNA for the CDR3: TGTGCCAGCACGATTAGATACGAGCAGTACTTC. Translating gives CASTIRYEQYF. The chain carries TRBV2 and TRBJ2-7; the D is unclear. Germline V gene lookup returns CDR1 SNHLY and CDR2 FYNNEI. V was clipped by 7 bases and J by 4 bases, with 8 bases between them. The CDR3 consists of 11 residues.

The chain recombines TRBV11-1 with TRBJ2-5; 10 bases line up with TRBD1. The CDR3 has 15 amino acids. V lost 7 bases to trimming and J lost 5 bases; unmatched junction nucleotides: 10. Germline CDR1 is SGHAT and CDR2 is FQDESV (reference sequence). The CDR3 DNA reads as TGTGCCAGCACCTCCGGGACAGGGGTTTCGGAGACCCAGTACTTC. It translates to CASTSGTGVSETQYF.

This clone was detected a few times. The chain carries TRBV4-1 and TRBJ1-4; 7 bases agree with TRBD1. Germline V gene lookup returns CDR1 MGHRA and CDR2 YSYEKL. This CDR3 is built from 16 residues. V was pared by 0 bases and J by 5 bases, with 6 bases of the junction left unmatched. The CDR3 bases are TGCGCCAGCAGCCAAGAAGGACAGGTTGGGAATGAAAAACTGTTTTTT. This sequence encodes CASSQEGQVGNEKLFF.

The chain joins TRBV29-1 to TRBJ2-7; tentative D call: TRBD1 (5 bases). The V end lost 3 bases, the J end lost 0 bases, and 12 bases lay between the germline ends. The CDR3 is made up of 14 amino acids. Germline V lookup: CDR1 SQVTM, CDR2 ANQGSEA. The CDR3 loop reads CSVEYRYGSYEQYF. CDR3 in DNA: TGCAGCGTTGAGTACAGGTACGGCTCCTACGAGCAGTACTTC.

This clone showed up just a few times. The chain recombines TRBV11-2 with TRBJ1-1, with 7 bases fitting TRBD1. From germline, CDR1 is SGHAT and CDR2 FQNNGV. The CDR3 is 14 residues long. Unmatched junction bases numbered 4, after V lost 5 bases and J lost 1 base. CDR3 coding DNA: TGTGCCAGCAGCCTGGGACAGTCGAACACTGAAGCTTTCTTT. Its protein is CASSLGQSNTEAFF.

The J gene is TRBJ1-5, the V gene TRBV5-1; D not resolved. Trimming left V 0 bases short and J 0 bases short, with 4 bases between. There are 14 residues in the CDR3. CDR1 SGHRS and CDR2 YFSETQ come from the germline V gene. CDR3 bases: TGCGCCAGCAGCTTGGACAGTAGCAATCAGCCCCAGCATTTT. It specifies CASSLDSSNQPQHF.

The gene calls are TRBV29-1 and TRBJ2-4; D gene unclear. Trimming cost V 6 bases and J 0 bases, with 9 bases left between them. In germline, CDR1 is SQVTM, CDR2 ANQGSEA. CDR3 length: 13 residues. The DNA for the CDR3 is TGCAGCGTGGGAACACTAGCCAAAAACATTCAGTACTTC. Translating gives CSVGTLAKNIQYF.

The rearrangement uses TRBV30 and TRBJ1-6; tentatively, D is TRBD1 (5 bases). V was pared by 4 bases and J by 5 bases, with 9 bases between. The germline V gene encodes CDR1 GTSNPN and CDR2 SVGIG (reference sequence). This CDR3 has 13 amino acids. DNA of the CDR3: TGTGCCTGGAAGGGGATCAATAATTCACCCCTCCACTTT. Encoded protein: CAWKGINNSPLHF.

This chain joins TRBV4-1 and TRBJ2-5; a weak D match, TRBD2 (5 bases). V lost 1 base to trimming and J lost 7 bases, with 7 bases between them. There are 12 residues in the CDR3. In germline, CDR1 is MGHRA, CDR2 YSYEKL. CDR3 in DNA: TGCGCCAGCAGCCAAGTTGAGGGGACCCAGTACTTC. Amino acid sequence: CASSQVEGTQYF.

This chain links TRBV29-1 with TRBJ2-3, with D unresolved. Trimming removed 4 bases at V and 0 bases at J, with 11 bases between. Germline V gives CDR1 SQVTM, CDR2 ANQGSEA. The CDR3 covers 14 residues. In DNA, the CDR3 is TGCAGCGTTGCGAGTACGGCTAGCACAGATACGCAGTATTTT. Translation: CSVASTASTDTQYF.

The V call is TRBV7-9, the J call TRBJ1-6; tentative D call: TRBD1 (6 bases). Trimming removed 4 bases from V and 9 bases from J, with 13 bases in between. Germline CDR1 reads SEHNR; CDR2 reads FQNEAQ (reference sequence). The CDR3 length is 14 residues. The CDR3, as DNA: TGTGCCAGCAGCTCTCGGGACACCTTTTCACCCCTCCACTTT. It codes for CASSSRDTFSPLHF.

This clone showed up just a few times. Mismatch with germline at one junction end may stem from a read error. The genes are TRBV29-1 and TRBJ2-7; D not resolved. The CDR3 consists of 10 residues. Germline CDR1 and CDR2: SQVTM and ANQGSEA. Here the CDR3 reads CSVVRQARSF. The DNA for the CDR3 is TGCAGCGTTGTTCGCCAGGCTCGAAGCTTC.

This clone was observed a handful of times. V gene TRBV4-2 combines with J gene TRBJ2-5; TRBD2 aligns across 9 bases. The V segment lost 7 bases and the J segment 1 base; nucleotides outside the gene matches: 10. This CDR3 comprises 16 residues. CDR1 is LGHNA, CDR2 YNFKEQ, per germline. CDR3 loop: CASKQLAGELQETQYF. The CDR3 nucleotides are TGTGCCAGCAAACAATTAGCGGGGGAGCTCCAAGAGACCCAGTACTTC.

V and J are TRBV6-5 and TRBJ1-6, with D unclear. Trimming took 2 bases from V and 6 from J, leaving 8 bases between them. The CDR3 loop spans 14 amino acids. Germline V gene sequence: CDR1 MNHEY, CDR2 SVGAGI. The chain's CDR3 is CASSYQQSNSPLHF. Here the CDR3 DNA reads TGTGCCAGCAGTTACCAGCAGAGTAATTCACCCCTCCACTTT.

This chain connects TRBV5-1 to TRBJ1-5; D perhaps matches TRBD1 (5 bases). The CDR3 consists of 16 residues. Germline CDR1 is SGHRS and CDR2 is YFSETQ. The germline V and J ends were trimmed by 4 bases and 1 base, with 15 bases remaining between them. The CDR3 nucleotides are TGCGCCAGCAGCCTCGGGCCCCAGGGAAGCAATCAGCCCCAGCATTTT. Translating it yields CASSLGPQGSNQPQHF.

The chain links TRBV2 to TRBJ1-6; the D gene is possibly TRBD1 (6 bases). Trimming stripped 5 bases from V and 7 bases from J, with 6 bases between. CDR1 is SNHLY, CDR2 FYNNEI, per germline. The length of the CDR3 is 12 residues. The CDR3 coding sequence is TGTGCCAGCAGTCAGGGGAATTCACCCCTCCACTTT. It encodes CASSQGNSPLHF.

CDR3 loop: CASTESGRNSPLHF. The CDR3 DNA is TGTGCCAGTACCGAATCCGGGAGAAATTCACCCCTCCACTTT. The V and J genes are TRBV19 and TRBJ1-6; unclear D gene. Germline assignment: CDR1 LNHDA and CDR2 SQIVND (reference sequence). V gave up 7 bases and J gave up 7 bases, with 14 bases separating them. The CDR3 extends over 14 amino acids.

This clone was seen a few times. The CDR3 sequence: CASSFPPRALLHTDTQYF. The CDR3 DNA sequence: TGCGCCAGCAGCTTTCCCCCAAGGGCGCTCCTCCACACAGATACGCAGTATTTT. This chain connects TRBV5-1 to TRBJ2-3; no definite D call. The germline V gene encodes CDR1 SGHRS and CDR2 YFSETQ. The CDR3 covers 18 residues. Trimming left V 2 bases short and J 2 bases short, with 21 bases between.

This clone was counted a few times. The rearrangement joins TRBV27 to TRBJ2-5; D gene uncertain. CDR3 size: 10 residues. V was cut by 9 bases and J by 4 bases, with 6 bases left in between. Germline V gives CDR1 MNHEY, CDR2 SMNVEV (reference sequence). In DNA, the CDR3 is TGTGCCAGGGCATCAGAGACCCAGTACTTC. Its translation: CARASETQYF.

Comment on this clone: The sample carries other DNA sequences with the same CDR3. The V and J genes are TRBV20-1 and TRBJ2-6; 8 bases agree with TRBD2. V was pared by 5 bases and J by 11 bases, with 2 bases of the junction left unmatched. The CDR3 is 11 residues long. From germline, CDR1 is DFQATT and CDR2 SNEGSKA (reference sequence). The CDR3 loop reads CSARGGDVLTF. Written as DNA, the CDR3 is TGCAGTGCTCGGGGGGGGGACGTCCTGACTTTC.